These 26 T cell receptor beta chains were sequenced from one sample in a study of blood T cell repertoires in COVID-19. The repertoire was sequenced with immunoSEQ multiplex PCR; TCRdb's copy has only in-frame clones and lacks some. The sample lists about 270,000 clones; roughly 83% were seen once. The sequencing input was peripheral blood. The origin of the receptors is a woman at least 80 years old with COVID-19, enrolled during active disease.

In this sample, this clone turned up once. The same CDR3 is also encoded by other DNA sequences in this sample. The CDR3 loop reads CASSRDRGGKETQYF. The DNA for the CDR3 is TGTGCCAGCAGTAGGGACAGGGGAGGAAAAGAGACCCAGTACTTC. J is TRBJ2-5 and V is TRBV5-4; TRBD1 aligns across 10 bases. Germline loops: CDR1 SGHNT, CDR2 YYREEE (reference sequence). This CDR3 region has 15 residues. Germline trimming cut 5 bases from V and 3 bases from J; bases unmatched to any gene: 7.

The genes are TRBV6-2 or TRBV6-3 and TRBJ2-7; 9 positions agree with TRBD1. After removal of 2 bases from V and 5 bases from J, the junction contained 13 bases not matched to a gene. The CDR3 contains 17 residues. Germline loops: CDR1 MNHEY, CDR2 SVGEGT. For the CDR3, the DNA is TGTGCCAGCAGTTACAGGCGGAGGGACAGGGATGGGAACGAGCAGTACTTC. Amino acids: CASSYRRRDRDGNEQYF.

The chain uses TRBV29-1 and TRBJ2-1; TRBD2 is a possible D gene (6 bases). This CDR3 has 15 residues. With 8 bases removed from V and 5 bases from J, the gap between germline ends came to 22 bases. Per the germline V gene, CDR1 is SQVTM and CDR2 is ANQGSEA. CDR3 sequence reads: CSSRGEAGRNNEQFF. CDR3 sequence (DNA): TGCAGCTCACGCGGGGAGGCGGGACGCAACAATGAGCAGTTCTTC.

The J gene is TRBJ2-1, the V gene TRBV5-1; 9 bases are shared with TRBD1. In germline, CDR1 is SGHRS, CDR2 YFSETQ. This CDR3 contains 15 residues. V was pared by 2 bases and J by 4 bases, with 4 bases of the junction left unmatched. In nucleotides, the CDR3 is TGCGCCAGCAGCTTCTCGGGACAGGGATACAATGAGCAGTTCTTC. The encoded protein is CASSFSGQGYNEQFF.

This clone was detected a few times. V is TRBV5-1 and J is TRBJ2-7; the match to TRBD1 covers 7 bases. This CDR3 contains 13 residues. V was pared by 4 bases and J by 5 bases, with 6 bases of the junction left unmatched. CDR1 is SGHRS, CDR2 YFSETQ, per germline. The CDR3 here is CASSQTGIDEQYF. CDR3 DNA sequence: TGCGCCAGCAGCCAGACAGGGATCGACGAGCAGTACTTC.

CDR3 nucleotides: TGTGCCAGCAGTTTTTCCGGTGGCTACACCTTC. This gives the protein CASSFSGGYTF. The chain carries TRBV28 and TRBJ1-2; no clear D gene. Trimming removed 3 bases at V and 7 bases at J, with 6 bases between. Germline V gene lookup returns CDR1 MDHEN and CDR2 SYDVKM. CDR3 length: 11 amino acids.

The V call is TRBV7-9, the J call TRBJ2-3; unclear D gene. Looked up from germline, CDR1 is SEHNR and CDR2 is FQNEAQ (reference sequence). This CDR3 contains 12 residues. Between the trimmed V and J ends, which lost 8 bases and 6 bases, there was a span of 12 bases. The CDR3: CASDSSTDTQYF. CDR3 nucleotide sequence: TGTGCCAGCGACTCCAGTACGGATACGCAGTATTTT.

V is TRBV7-3 and J is TRBJ2-1, with TRBD2 matching 8 bases. CDR3 size: 13 residues. The J segment lost 6 bases and the V segment lost 7 bases, leaving 5 bases of the junction unmatched. From germline, CDR1 is SGHTA and CDR2 FQGTGA. Here the CDR3 DNA reads TGTGCCAGCAACCCGGGACTAGGCAATGAGCAGTTCTTC. Its translation is CASNPGLGNEQFF.

The chain couples TRBV28 to TRBJ2-5; D possibly corresponds to TRBD1 (5 bases). Germline CDR1 MDHEN, CDR2 SYDVKM. V lost 7 bases and J 5 bases, leaving 11 bases between the germline ends. The CDR3 runs to 12 residues. CDR3 protein: CASTSKGETQYF. The CDR3 coding sequence is TGTGCCAGCACCTCAAAGGGGGAGACCCAGTACTTC.

This chain uses TRBV10-3 with TRBJ2-2; TRBD2 matches 7 bases. This CDR3 comprises 13 residues. Germline V gives CDR1 ENHRY, CDR2 SYGVKD. With 11 bases clipped from V and 7 bases from J, the junction kept 10 bases outside the gene matches. DNA of the CDR3: TGTGCCTCCAGGGAGGGTGACGTCGGGGAGCTGTTTTTT. Its translation is CASREGDVGELFF.

This clone has just one count. This sequence joins TRBV2 and TRBJ2-1; TRBD2 agrees at 9 bases. V lost 10 bases and J lost 4; bases outside the gene matches: 8. Germline-derived CDR1 and CDR2 are SNHLY and FYNNEI. CDR3 size: 14 residues. The DNA of the CDR3 is TGTGCCACCAGGGGACTAGCACCTTACAATGAGCAGTTCTTC. It encodes CATRGLAPYNEQFF.

J is TRBJ1-5 and V is TRBV18; 10 bases map to TRBD1. Per the germline V gene, CDR1 is KGHSH and CDR2 is LQKENI. The V gene end was trimmed by 0 bases and the J gene end by 2 bases; junction bases not matched to a gene: 4. CDR3 length equals 17 residues. In nucleotides, the CDR3 is TGTGCCAGCTCACCACCGGGACAGGGGTCTCGCAATCAGCCCCAGCATTTT. This codes for CASSPPGQGSRNQPQHF.

V gene TRBV6-5 combines with J gene TRBJ2-6; D is perhaps TRBD1 (5 bases). The V end lost 5 bases, the J end lost 2 bases, and 10 bases lay between the germline ends. Looked up from germline, CDR1 is MNHEY and CDR2 is SVGAGI. The length of the CDR3 is 15 residues. CDR3 bases: TGTGCCAGCAGTCAGGGCGTCGCTGGGGCCAACGTCCTGACTTTC. It encodes CASSQGVAGANVLTF.

The chain couples TRBV12-3 or TRBV12-4 to TRBJ2-2; no reliable D call. V was trimmed by 5 bases and J by 1 base, leaving 5 bases between them. The CDR3 contains 13 residues. CDR3 DNA: TGTGCCAGCAGTCATCAGAACACCGGGGAGCTGTTTTTT. It translates to CASSHQNTGELFF.

The chain is built from TRBV18 and TRBJ1-2; tentatively, D is TRBD1 (6 bases). CDR1 is KGHSH and CDR2 is LQKENI in the germline V gene. The CDR3 sequence is 13 residues long. Trimming stripped 3 bases from V and 8 bases from J, with 13 bases between. The CDR3 region is CASSPNRDGGYTF. As DNA, the CDR3 is TGTGCCAGCTCACCTAACAGGGACGGCGGCTACACCTTC.

This rearrangement joins TRBV6-5 to TRBJ1-5; 8 positions match TRBD1. With V trimmed by 8 bases and J by 7 bases, 7 bases remained unmatched. CDR1 is MNHEY and CDR2 is SVGAGI in the germline V gene. The CDR3 has 13 amino acids. The CDR3 nucleotides are TGTGCCAGCGGGTCAGACAGGGGCCAGCCCCAGCATTTT. Residues: CASGSDRGQPQHF.

The V gene is TRBV6-5, the J gene TRBJ1-2, with D tentatively TRBD1 (5 bases). Trimming shortened V by 6 bases and J by 5 bases, and 16 bases separated the two germline ends. This CDR3 comprises 14 residues. Germline CDR1 and CDR2: MNHEY and SVGAGI. As DNA, the CDR3 is TGTGCCAGCAGCAGGGACTTTCCGGGTTATGGCTACACCTTC. Translating it yields CASSRDFPGYGYTF.

J is TRBJ1-6 and V is TRBV5-1; TRBD1 might be the D (6 bases). Germline V gene data show CDR1 as SGHRS and CDR2 as YFSETQ. V dropped 1 base and J dropped 6 bases, with 14 bases sitting between them. The CDR3 covers 16 residues. The CDR3 reads CASSLTTQGSNSPLHF. In DNA, the CDR3 is TGCGCCAGCAGCTTGACGACTCAGGGGAGTAATTCACCCCTCCACTTT. The variable domain in full, completed from reference TRBV5-1 and TRBJ1-6, reads KAGVTQTPRYLIKTRGQQVTLSCSPISGHRSVSWYQQTPGQGLQFLFEYFSETQRNKGNFPGRFSGRQFSNSRSEMNVSTLELGDSALYLCASSLTTQGSNSPLHFGNGTRLTVT.

This clone was observed a single time. This chain links TRBV2 with TRBJ2-1; 7 bases line up with TRBD2. V was clipped by 5 bases and J by 4 bases; unmatched bases: 14. This CDR3 contains 17 residues. Germline loops: CDR1 SNHLY, CDR2 FYNNEI. Here the CDR3 DNA reads TGTGCCAGCAGTTCCCGAAGCGGGGCGCGCCCGTACAATGAGCAGTTCTTC. Protein product: CASSSRSGARPYNEQFF.

CDR3 sequence: CASSPPGKSGEKLFF. The CDR3 DNA is TGTGCCAGCAGCCCCCCCGGGAAGAGTGGTGAAAAACTGTTTTTT. V usage is TRBV3-1 (or the pseudogene TRBV3-2) and J usage is TRBJ1-4; D uncertain. The germline V and J ends were trimmed by 4 bases and 7 bases, with 16 bases remaining between them. The CDR3 extends over 15 amino acids. Germline values: CDR1 LGHDT, CDR2 YNNKEL (reference sequence).

The chain couples TRBV7-2 to TRBJ2-5, with D perhaps TRBD1 (5 bases). V lost 2 bases, J lost 5 bases, and 9 bases lay in between. Germline V CDR1 and CDR2: SGHTA, FQGNSA. The CDR3 is 13 amino acids. CDR3 region: CASSLSGMETQYF. CDR3 in DNA: TGTGCCAGCAGCTTATCAGGGATGGAGACCCAGTACTTC.

The table lists this clone with a few counts. The genes are TRBV19 and TRBJ1-2; D call uncertain. Trimming cost V 5 bases and J 1 base, with 11 bases left between them. The CDR3 loop spans 14 amino acids. Germline CDR1 LNHDA, CDR2 SQIVND (reference sequence). The CDR3 sequence: CASSRESLNYGYTF. The CDR3 DNA sequence: TGTGCCAGTAGTCGAGAGAGCCTTAACTATGGCTACACCTTC.

V is TRBV19 and J is TRBJ1-2; TRBD1 aligns across 9 bases. The J segment lost 5 bases and the V segment lost 5 bases, leaving 3 bases of the junction unmatched. Per the germline V gene, CDR1 is LNHDA and CDR2 is SQIVND (reference sequence). CDR3 length equals 13 residues. The CDR3 here is CASSFGQGYGYTF. In nucleotides, the CDR3 is TGTGCCAGTAGTTTTGGACAGGGGTATGGCTACACCTTC. Combining the CDR3 with reference TRBV19 and TRBJ1-2 gives the whole variable domain DGGITQSPKYLFRKEGQNVTLSCEQNLNHDAMYWYRQDPGQGLRLIYYSQIVNDFQKGDIAEGYSVSREKKESFPLTVTSAQKNPTAFYLCASSFGQGYGYTFGSGTRLTVV.

J is TRBJ1-1 and V is TRBV7-9; a possible D gene is TRBD1 (5 bases). This CDR3 has 14 amino acids. Trimming stripped 5 bases from V and 6 bases from J, with 16 bases between. Germline V gene data show CDR1 as SEHNR and CDR2 as FQNEAQ (reference sequence). The CDR3 reads CASSLRQQSAEAFF. The CDR3 DNA reads as TGTGCCAGCAGCCTCCGACAGCAGAGTGCTGAAGCTTTCTTT.

The chain carries TRBV5-1 and TRBJ2-3; 10 bases line up with TRBD2. Germline V lookup: CDR1 SGHRS, CDR2 YFSETQ. After removal of 3 bases from V and 6 bases from J, the junction contained 7 bases not matched to a gene. This CDR3 has 15 amino acids. CDR3 bases: TGCGCCAGCAGCTCTCTAGCGGGGGAACCGGATACGCAGTATTTT. Protein: CASSSLAGEPDTQYF.

The V call is TRBV6-1, the J call TRBJ2-5; D is possibly TRBD1 (6 bases). Germline CDR1 and CDR2: MNHNS and SASEGT. V gave up 0 bases and J gave up 2 bases, with 10 bases separating them. This CDR3 has 15 amino acids. Here the CDR3 DNA reads TGTGCCAGCAGTGAAGCGCTCCAGGGGCAAGAGACCCAGTACTTC. Its translation is CASSEALQGQETQYF.